This T cell receptor (beta chain) was found in a study of T cell clonality in common variable immunodeficiency. Study-wide findings and caveats: Shared TCRbeta clones were fewer between CVID subjects than controls. What drives increased CVID clonality needs T cell subpopulation sequencing.

At least ten counts were recorded for this clone. Its target is not known. The observed sequence ends 3 residues before the CDR3 terminus, with the missing tail filled in from the germline J gene. The CDR3 is 15 residues long. Trimming left V 5 bases short and J 0 bases short, with 10 bases between. Germline V lookup: CDR1 PRHDT, CDR2 FYEKMQ (reference sequence). CVID and control samples used equivalent genomic DNA input. Only in-frame clones appear in the TCRdb table, and some are missing; sequencing was by immunoSEQ multiplex PCR. The profile covers about 66,000 clones, none occurring a single time. This TCR was sampled from a person aged 18 to 75 in good health. The chain recombines TRBV13 with TRBJ1-4; TRBD1 might be the D (6 bases). The specimen sequenced was peripheral blood mononuclear cells. CDR3 DNA (partial): TGTGCCAGCAGCCCCGGGACATCAACTAATGAAAAA. This codes for CASSPGTSTNEK. The full-length CDR3 reads as CASSPGTSTNEKLFF.